The sequence of this TCR beta chain was determined in a study of vaccination and CD4 T cells after COVID-19. Study-level information: Overlapping spike peptides of SARS-CoV-2, HCoV-NL63, HCoV-OC43 and HCoV-229E stimulated the cells. Controls had a CEFX pool, an HIV-1 Nef pool, or no peptide added.

Turning to this clonotype: Its target is unknown.

Germline CDR1 is ENHRY and CDR2 is SYGVKD. Trimming pared 3 bases from V and 2 bases from J, leaving 8 bases between. There are 15 residues in the CDR3. The assay that was used to sequence DNA from cultured CD4+ T cells was the Oncomine TCR Beta short-read assay. Using its own MiXCR run on the PCR reads, TCRdb lists one record per CDR3 protein. Among some 4,700 distinct CDR3 sequences listed, approximately 48% were seen once. The sample's treatment: roughly ten-day PBMC culture with coronavirus spike peptide pools or control peptides (ViraFEST assay). ViraFEST used peptide pools to expand antigen-specific T cells before TCR sequencing. Positive PCR dates covered March to December 2020, before US Alpha, Beta and Delta variants.

The sequencing input was CD4+ T cells from blood, cultured in vitro. V is TRBV10-3 and J is TRBJ2-6, with D perhaps assigned TRBD1 or TRBD2 (5 bases each). The sequence was obtained from a human donor who had recovered from COVID-19. In DNA, the CDR3 is TGTGCCATCAGTGATGGGGGACCTGGGGCCAACGTCCTGACTTTC. Protein: CAISDGGPGANVLTF.